This entry lists 18 T cell receptor beta chains sequenced from one sample in a study of cytomegalovirus exposure and HLA in healthy donors. Clones were sequenced by immunoSEQ multiplex PCR, and TCRdb holds only the in-frame ones, with some missing. The profile shows 100,000 to 150,000 clones, approximately 86% of them singletons. The material sequenced was PBMCs. Receptors originate from a young man in good health and CMV-seropositive.

This sequence joins TRBV27 and TRBJ1-5; D might be TRBD1 (5 bases). The germline gives CDR1 MNHEY, CDR2 SMNVEV (reference sequence). The CDR3 has 15 residues. V gave up 4 bases and J gave up 2 bases, with 12 bases separating them. The CDR3 is CASSSLGGGNQPQHF. Here the CDR3 DNA reads TGTGCCAGCAGTTCCCTTGGAGGGGGCAATCAGCCCCAGCATTTT.

The J gene is TRBJ1-4, the V gene TRBV5-1; TRBD1 might be the D (5 bases). The V end was cut by 3 bases, the J end by 0 bases, with 18 bases between. Per the germline V gene, CDR1 is SGHRS and CDR2 is YFSETQ. CDR3 length: 18 amino acids. For the CDR3, the DNA is TGCGCCAGCAGCTGGCAGGGCACGAGCACTGCAACTAATGAAAAACTGTTTTTT. Protein product: CASSWQGTSTATNEKLFF. Based on the CDR3 plus reference TRBV5-1 and TRBJ1-4, the full variable domain is KAGVTQTPRYLIKTRGQQVTLSCSPISGHRSVSWYQQTPGQGLQFLFEYFSETQRNKGNFPGRFSGRQFSNSRSEMNVSTLELGDSALYLCASSWQGTSTATNEKLFFGSGTQLSVL.

CDR3 amino acids: CASSHRTPGTGDDEQYF. CDR3 nucleotides: TGCGCCAGCAGCCATCGAACTCCCGGGACAGGGGACGACGAGCAGTACTTC. This chain uses TRBV4-1 with TRBJ2-7; 10 nucleotides agree with TRBD1. Germline V CDR1 and CDR2: MGHRA, YSYEKL. This CDR3 has 17 amino acids. After removal of 3 bases from V and 5 bases from J, the junction contained 13 bases not matched to a gene.

This chain connects TRBV5-5 to TRBJ1-2; a possible D gene is TRBD1 (6 bases). V shed 0 bases and J shed 4 bases, with 10 bases lying between them. Germline V gene data show CDR1 as SGHKS and CDR2 as YYEKEE (reference sequence). This CDR3 has 14 amino acids. For the CDR3, the DNA is TGTGCCAGCAGCTTGGCAGGGGTATCCTATGGCTACACCTTC. Its translation is CASSLAGVSYGYTF.

The sample holds one count of this clone. Here the CDR3 DNA reads TGCGCCAGCAGCAGGGGGGGGATCTACAATGAGCAGTTCTTC. Protein: CASSRGGIYNEQFF. The chain uses TRBV4-3 and TRBJ2-1; maybe TRBD2 (7 bases). The CDR3 is 14 amino acids. The ends were cut back, 5 bases at V and 3 bases at J, with 11 bases in the middle. Germline V lookup: CDR1 LGHNA, CDR2 YSLEER.

V is TRBV7-2 and J is TRBJ1-1, with D maybe TRBD1 (6 bases). The CDR3 runs 15 residues. Germline-derived CDR1 and CDR2 are SGHTA and FQGNSA. V lost 1 base, J lost 5 bases, and 14 bases lay in between. The CDR3 spells CASSLDRPRGTEAFF. The CDR3 bases are TGTGCCAGCAGCTTAGACCGTCCCAGGGGAACTGAAGCTTTCTTT.

The CDR3 nucleotides are TGTGCCAGCAGCTCCATAGCGGGCAGGGTCACCGGGGAGCTGTTTTTT. It codes for CASSSIAGRVTGELFF. The chain employs TRBV7-8 and TRBJ2-2; 7 bases are shared with TRBD2. The germline CDR1 and CDR2 sequences are SGHVS and FQNEAQ. V lost 4 bases and J lost 4; bases outside the gene matches: 9. The CDR3 sequence is 16 residues long.

V and J are TRBV15 and TRBJ2-5, with no clear D. CDR3 size: 14 residues. V shed 1 base and J shed 4 bases, with 10 bases lying between them. CDR1 is LNHNV and CDR2 is YYDKDF in the germline V gene (reference sequence). CDR3 DNA: TGTGCCACCAGCAGAGCCCGCGCAAGAGAGACCCAGTACTTC. It translates to CATSRARARETQYF.

In the case of this clone: Germline is not matched at one junction end, which may reflect a read error. V is TRBV6-1 and J is TRBJ2-7, with 9 positions matching TRBD1. The CDR3 is 15 residues long. Germline CDR1 and CDR2: MNHNS and SASEGT. CDR3 sequence reads: CASSEGGTGIREQYF. Written as DNA, the CDR3 is TGTGCCAGCAGCGAAGGCGGGACAGGGATCCGCGAGCAGTACTTC.

The rearrangement uses TRBV7-9 and TRBJ2-7, with 8 bases fitting TRBD2. J was trimmed by 4 bases and V by 4 bases; bases with no gene match: 6. Germline V gene lookup returns CDR1 SEHNR and CDR2 FQNEAQ (reference sequence). The CDR3 loop spans 14 amino acids. In DNA form, the CDR3 reads TGTGCCAGCAGCTCAACCGGGACTAGGTACGAGCAGTACTTC. Its protein is CASSSTGTRYEQYF.

This sequence joins TRBV5-8 and TRBJ2-2; D unresolved. Germline V gives CDR1 SGHTS, CDR2 YDEGEE. CDR3 length equals 14 residues. Trimming shortened V by 4 bases and J by 1 base, and 8 bases separated the two germline ends. CDR3 sequence (DNA): TGTGCCAGCAGCCGGTCCCAGAACACCGGGGAGCTGTTTTTT. Translated: CASSRSQNTGELFF.

This chain connects TRBV4-3 to TRBJ1-3; a weak D match, TRBD1 (5 bases). Deletions cut 0 bases from V and 0 bases from J, with 9 bases between. Germline V gene lookup returns CDR1 LGHNA and CDR2 YSLEER. This CDR3 has 16 residues. The CDR3 DNA is TGCGCCAGCAGCCAAGAAGTACAGGCCTCTGGAAACACCATATATTTT. Its protein product is CASSQEVQASGNTIYF.

J is TRBJ1-2 and V is TRBV5-8; TRBD1 matches at 8 bases. The CDR3 has 14 amino acids. J was trimmed by 8 bases and V by 3 bases; bases with no gene match: 9. CDR1 is SGHTS, CDR2 YDEGEE, per germline. CDR3 protein: CASSWPTGVKGYTF. CDR3 coding DNA: TGTGCCAGCAGCTGGCCGACAGGGGTGAAGGGCTACACCTTC.

The genes are TRBV5-1 and TRBJ1-1, with 7 bases fitting TRBD1. CDR1 and CDR2 (germline): SGHRS, YFSETQ. The J segment lost 3 bases and the V segment lost 4 bases, leaving 6 bases of the junction unmatched. The CDR3 runs 14 residues. CDR3 bases: TGCGCCAGCAGCGAGACAGGGTTTGACACTGAAGCTTTCTTT. Its protein is CASSETGFDTEAFF.

The V and J genes are TRBV6-1 and TRBJ2-7, with TRBD1 matching over 9 bases. V lost 11 bases to trimming and J lost 1 base; unmatched junction nucleotides: 0. This CDR3 has 11 amino acids. CDR1 and CDR2 (germline): MNHNS, SASEGT. The CDR3 loop is CAGTGSYEQYF. The CDR3 DNA reads as TGTGCCGGGACAGGGTCCTACGAGCAGTACTTC.

A word on this clone: The junction departs from germline at one end; a sequencing error may be responsible. V and J are TRBV7-7 and TRBJ2-5; the match to TRBD2 covers 8 bases. This CDR3 has 16 residues. Germline loops: CDR1 SSHAT, CDR2 FNYEAQ (reference sequence). DNA of the CDR3: TGTGCTAGCAGCTTAGGGGCGGGGGGTAGAGAAGAGACCCAGTACTTC. Protein product: CASSLGAGGREETQYF.

The V call is TRBV5-4, the J call TRBJ2-7, with 12 bases lining up with TRBD2. This CDR3 region has 14 residues. The V segment lost 5 bases and the J segment 3 bases; nucleotides outside the gene matches: 3. Germline V CDR1 and CDR2: SGHNT, YYREEE (reference sequence). CDR3 protein: CASRPTSGSYEQYF. The CDR3 nucleotides read TGTGCCAGCAGACCGACTAGCGGGAGCTACGAGCAGTACTTC.

The chain employs TRBV4-1 and TRBJ1-4; D gene uncertain. The CDR3 length is 16 residues. Germline V gene lookup returns CDR1 MGHRA and CDR2 YSYEKL. Trimming pared 0 bases from V and 0 bases from J, leaving 8 bases between. The CDR3: CASSQDRGATNEKLFF. The CDR3 DNA follows: TGCGCCAGCAGCCAAGATCGCGGTGCAACTAATGAAAAACTGTTTTTT.